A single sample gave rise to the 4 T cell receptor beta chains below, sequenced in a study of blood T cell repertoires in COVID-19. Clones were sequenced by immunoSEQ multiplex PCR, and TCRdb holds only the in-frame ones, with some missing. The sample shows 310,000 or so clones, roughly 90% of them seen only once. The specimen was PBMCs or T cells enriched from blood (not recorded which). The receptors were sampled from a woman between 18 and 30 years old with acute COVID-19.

DNA of the CDR3: TGCGCCAGCAGACCCGGGACAGAGGGGGGAGGCTACACCTTC. It is translated as CASRPGTEGGGYTF. V is TRBV5-1 and J is TRBJ1-2, with 7 bases aligning to TRBD1. The germline CDR1 and CDR2 sequences are SGHRS and YFSETQ. The V gene end was trimmed by 5 bases and the J gene end by 8 bases; junction bases not matched to a gene: 12. This CDR3 has 14 amino acids. The variable domain in full, with the rest retrieved from reference TRBV5-1 and TRBJ1-2, is KAGVTQTPRYLIKTRGQQVTLSCSPISGHRSVSWYQQTPGQGLQFLFEYFSETQRNKGNFPGRFSGRQFSNSRSEMNVSTLELGDSALYLCASRPGTEGGGYTFGSGTRLTVV.

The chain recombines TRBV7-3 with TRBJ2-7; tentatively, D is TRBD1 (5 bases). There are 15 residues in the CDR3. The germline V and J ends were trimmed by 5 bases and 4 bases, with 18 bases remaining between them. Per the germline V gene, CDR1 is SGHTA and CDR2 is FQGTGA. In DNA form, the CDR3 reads TGTGCCAGCAGCCGGCAGTCAGGGTCATTTTACGAGCAGTACTTC. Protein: CASSRQSGSFYEQYF.

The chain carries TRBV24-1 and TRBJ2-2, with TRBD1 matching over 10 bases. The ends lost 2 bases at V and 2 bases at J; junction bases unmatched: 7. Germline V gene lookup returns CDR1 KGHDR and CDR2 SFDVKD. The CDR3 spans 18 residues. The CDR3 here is CATSDSLGTGVNTGELFF. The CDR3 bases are TGTGCCACCAGTGATTCGCTCGGGACAGGGGTCAACACCGGGGAGCTGTTTTTT.

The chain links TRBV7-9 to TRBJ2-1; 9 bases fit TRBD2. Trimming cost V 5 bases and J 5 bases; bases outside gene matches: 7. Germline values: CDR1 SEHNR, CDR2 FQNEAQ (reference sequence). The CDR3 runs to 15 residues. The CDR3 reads CASSRSGSSDNEQFF. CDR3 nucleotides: TGTGCCAGCAGCCGTAGCGGGAGTTCCGACAATGAGCAGTTCTTC.